The 28 T cell receptor beta chains in this list originate from one sample, sequenced in a study of identical twins. TCRdb processed the 5' RACE reads anew with MiXCR; each CDR3 protein has one entry. The sample contains around 140,000 distinct CDR3 sequences, around 3.5% of which appear only once. What was sequenced was memory T cells sorted from blood. These receptors originate from a man between 18 and 35 years old in good health.

This clonotype has ten or more counts. The chain joins TRBV3-1 to TRBJ1-6; D remains ambiguous. The germline V and J ends were trimmed by 0 bases and 3 bases, with 6 bases remaining between them. Looked up from germline, CDR1 is LGHDT and CDR2 is YNNKEL (reference sequence). The CDR3 consists of 15 residues. Here the CDR3 reads CASSQEGVYNSPLHF. In DNA, the CDR3 is TGTGCCAGCAGCCAAGAAGGCGTCTATAATTCACCCCTCCACTTT.

This clonotype was observed many times. The gene calls are TRBV12-3 or TRBV12-4 and TRBJ2-3; possible D gene TRBD2, 5 bases. V lost 6 bases, J lost 0 bases, and 16 bases lay in between. The CDR3 is made up of 16 amino acids. CDR3 amino acids: CASSLPSGSSTDTQYF. The CDR3 bases are TGTGCCAGCAGCCTCCCCAGCGGATCTAGCACAGATACGCAGTATTTT.

This clonotype was seen ten or more times. The rearrangement links TRBV7-2 to TRBJ2-7, with D perhaps TRBD2 (5 bases). The V gene's germline CDR1 is SGHTA and CDR2 FQGNSA. The CDR3 is 15 residues long. Trimming removed 2 bases at V and 3 bases at J, with 14 bases between. The CDR3 nucleotides read TGTGCCAGCAGCTTAAGCTTCGCTAGCATCTACGAGCAGTACTTC. Translating it yields CASSLSFASIYEQYF.

This clonotype appeared many times. The chain recombines TRBV20-1 with TRBJ2-3; a weak D match, TRBD1 (7 bases). Trimming took off 0 bases at V and 5 bases at J, with 12 bases between the two ends. CDR3 size: 14 residues. The germline CDR1 and CDR2 sequences are DFQATT and SNEGSKA (reference sequence). The CDR3: CSARDRQGGDTQYF. The CDR3 bases are TGCAGTGCTAGAGATCGACAGGGAGGAGATACGCAGTATTTT.

The sample holds a few counts of this clonotype. The chain recombines TRBV21-1 with TRBJ2-7; the table gives TRBD2 as D, unverified against the DNA. TRBV21-1 is a known pseudogene. This CDR3 has 15 residues. The CDR3 is CASSPSGRARYEQYV. CDR3 nucleotides: TGTGCCAGCAGCCCCAGCGGGAGGGCCCGATACGAGCAGTACGTC.

This clonotype was detected ten times or more. This rearrangement joins TRBV6-2 or TRBV6-3 to TRBJ2-1; no clear D gene. Germline-derived CDR1 and CDR2 are MNHEY and SVGEGT. The germline V and J ends were trimmed by 2 bases and 4 bases, with 6 bases remaining between them. There are 13 residues in the CDR3. CDR3: CASSYEVYNEQFF. The CDR3 DNA is TGTGCCAGCAGTTACGAAGTATACAATGAGCAGTTCTTC.

There are many counts of this clonotype. The genes are TRBV15 and TRBJ2-2; D unresolved. V lost 8 bases and J 4 bases, leaving 11 bases between the germline ends. The CDR3 contains 13 residues. In germline, CDR1 is LNHNV, CDR2 YYDKDF (reference sequence). The chain's CDR3 is CATSRTTTGELFF. The CDR3 coding sequence is TGTGCCACCTCCAGGACCACCACCGGGGAGCTGTTTTTT.

This clonotype was seen repeatedly, ten times or more. CDR3 coding DNA: TGTGCCAGCTCATCAGGGACAGGGGACACTGAAGCTTTCTTT. The encoded protein is CASSSGTGDTEAFF. This rearrangement joins TRBV18 to TRBJ1-1, with 10 bases lining up with TRBD1. The CDR3 has 14 residues. In germline, CDR1 is KGHSH, CDR2 LQKENI. With V trimmed by 5 bases and J by 3 bases, 3 bases remained unmatched.

This clonotype was counted ten times or more. This chain connects TRBV5-1 to TRBJ2-1; 9 bases match TRBD1. The CDR3 sequence is 14 residues long. V shed 4 bases and J 8 bases; nucleotides not matched to a gene: 7. The V gene's germline CDR1 is SGHRS and CDR2 YFSETQ. CDR3 region: CASSAGQGFDEQFF. The CDR3 nucleotides read TGCGCCAGCAGCGCGGGACAGGGATTCGATGAGCAGTTCTTC.

In this sample, this clonotype turned up many times. The J gene is TRBJ2-1, the V gene TRBV28; no definite D call. The CDR3 runs to 11 residues. The V gene's germline CDR1 is MDHEN and CDR2 SYDVKM. With 10 bases removed from V and 0 bases from J, the gap between germline ends came to 4 bases. CDR3 loop: CATSSYNEQFF. The CDR3, as DNA: TGTGCCACAAGCTCCTACAATGAGCAGTTCTTC.

V usage is TRBV18 and J usage is TRBJ1-1; 8 bases match TRBD1. The CDR3 is 15 residues long. J gave up 3 bases and V 4 bases, and 7 bases lay outside the gene matches. CDR1 and CDR2 from the germline V gene are KGHSH and LQKENI. The CDR3 sequence is CASSQKGQGDTEAFF. CDR3 in DNA: TGTGCCAGCTCACAAAAAGGACAGGGAGACACTGAAGCTTTCTTT.

The chain combines TRBV6-2 or TRBV6-3 with TRBJ2-6, with D hard to call. Germline V gene sequence: CDR1 MNHEY, CDR2 SVGEGT. V was cut by 10 bases and J by 0 bases, with 7 bases left in between. The CDR3 is 13 residues long. The CDR3 spells CATSISGANVLTF. The DNA for the CDR3 is TGTGCCACTTCGATCTCTGGGGCCAACGTCCTGACTTTC.

V gene TRBV12-3 or TRBV12-4 combines with J gene TRBJ1-6; no definite D call. The CDR3 has 15 amino acids. The germline V and J ends were trimmed by 3 bases and 6 bases, with 12 bases remaining between them. The CDR3 DNA reads as TGTGCCAGCAGTTTCGGCCAGGTGCCTAATTCACCCCTCCACTTT. This codes for CASSFGQVPNSPLHF.

The table lists this clonotype with many counts. The chain carries TRBV4-3 and TRBJ2-3, with D perhaps TRBD2 (6 bases). The CDR3 covers 15 residues. Germline assignment: CDR1 LGHNA and CDR2 YSLEER. The V end was cut by 0 bases, the J end by 3 bases, with 10 bases between. The CDR3 nucleotides are TGCGCCAGCAGCCAAGATCTAGCGACTACAGATACGCAGTATTTT. Protein product: CASSQDLATTDTQYF.

This clonotype was recorded many times. V usage is TRBV4-1 and J usage is TRBJ1-6, with D hard to call. V gave up 0 bases and J gave up 1 base, with 10 bases separating them. Germline CDR1 is MGHRA and CDR2 is YSYEKL. The CDR3 has 17 residues. The CDR3 DNA reads as TGCGCCAGCAGCCAAGAGGTTCGGACGTCCTATAATTCACCCCTCCACTTT. This encodes CASSQEVRTSYNSPLHF.

This clonotype was observed many times. V usage is TRBV6-1 and J usage is TRBJ2-7; D remains unclear. Germline lookup yields CDR1 MNHNS and CDR2 SASEGT. This CDR3 is 13 amino acids long. Trimming stripped 4 bases from V and 3 bases from J, with 10 bases between. Here the CDR3 reads CASSGAGGYEQYV. In DNA form, the CDR3 reads TGTGCCAGCAGTGGAGCAGGTGGCTACGAGCAGTACGTC.

The sample holds many counts of this clonotype. This chain uses TRBV20-1 with TRBJ2-7; 8 nucleotides line up with TRBD1. CDR3 size: 15 residues. With 1 base clipped from V and 5 bases from J, the junction kept 10 bases outside the gene matches. Germline assignment: CDR1 DFQATT and CDR2 SNEGSKA (reference sequence). CDR3 bases: TGCAGTGCTAGAGGACAGGGGACCCCTCGTAACGAGCAGTACTTC. Protein product: CSARGQGTPRNEQYF.

This clonotype has at least ten counts. V and J are TRBV28 and TRBJ2-5, with 7 bases lining up with TRBD2. Germline CDR1 reads MDHEN; CDR2 reads SYDVKM. This CDR3 region has 14 residues. V was clipped by 7 bases and J by 5 bases; unmatched bases: 10. For the CDR3, the DNA is TGTGCCAGCATCGTGGGGGGGGGACCGGAGACCCAGTACTTC. Protein product: CASIVGGGPETQYF.

This clonotype was counted ten times or more. The V and J genes are TRBV29-1 and TRBJ2-3; TRBD1 is a possible D gene (6 bases). Trimming removed 0 bases from V and 4 bases from J, with 14 bases in between. Germline loops: CDR1 SQVTM, CDR2 ANQGSEA. There are 15 residues in the CDR3. The CDR3 nucleotides are TGCAGCGTTGAAGATGGGGGCGTCAGAGCAGATACGCAGTATTTT. Translation gives CSVEDGGVRADTQYF.

This clonotype occurred many times. The junction and the germline gene differ at one end; a read error may be behind it. CDR3 sequence: CASSERLAHKSPLHF. CDR3 sequence (DNA): TGTGCCAGCAGTGAAAGGTTGGCACATAAATCACCCCTCCACTTT. This rearrangement joins TRBV6-1 to TRBJ1-6, with no clear D. CDR1 is MNHNS and CDR2 is SASEGT in the germline V gene. This CDR3 contains 15 residues.

There are many counts of this clonotype. V usage is TRBV10-3 and J usage is TRBJ1-1; D may be TRBD1 (5 bases). The CDR3 extends over 12 amino acids. With 8 bases removed from V and 3 bases from J, the gap between germline ends came to 10 bases. Germline CDR1 is ENHRY and CDR2 is SYGVKD. This CDR3 reads CAIGDFDTEAFF. CDR3 coding DNA: TGTGCCATCGGGGACTTTGACACTGAAGCTTTCTTT.

This clonotype was seen repeatedly, ten times or more. The chain joins TRBV20-1 to TRBJ1-6; tentative D call: TRBD1 (5 bases). V was trimmed by 0 bases and J by 11 bases, leaving 23 bases between them. Germline values: CDR1 DFQATT, CDR2 SNEGSKA (reference sequence). This CDR3 contains 17 residues. The CDR3 loop reads CSARDASEGRRGTPLHF. CDR3 in DNA: TGCAGTGCTAGAGACGCGTCGGAGGGACGCCGCGGGACACCCCTCCACTTT.

This clonotype was recorded at least ten times. The rearrangement links TRBV20-1 to TRBJ1-6; a possible D gene is TRBD1 (6 bases). The CDR3 loop spans 16 amino acids. CDR1 is DFQATT, CDR2 SNEGSKA, per germline (reference sequence). Trimming cost V 0 bases and J 9 bases, with 18 bases left between them. CDR3 amino acids: CSARDQDSKDSSPLHF. CDR3 bases: TGCAGTGCTAGAGATCAGGACAGTAAAGACTCTTCACCCCTCCACTTT.

This clonotype was counted ten times or more. The chain joins TRBV29-1 to TRBJ2-7; no definite D call. Germline V CDR1 and CDR2: SQVTM, ANQGSEA. This CDR3 region has 13 residues. V was clipped by 3 bases and J by 0 bases, with 9 bases between them. In nucleotides, the CDR3 is TGCAGCGTTGAGGGCGGAACCTCCTACGAGCAGTACTTC. It specifies CSVEGGTSYEQYF.

This clonotype appeared a few times. This chain connects TRBV25-1 to TRBJ1-2, with 9 bases aligning to TRBD1. V dropped 4 bases and J dropped 5; count of bases not matched to a gene: 8. The V gene's germline CDR1 is MGHDK and CDR2 SYGVNS. The CDR3 is 15 residues long. CDR3 in DNA: TGTGCCAGCAGTGCGTCCGGGACAGGGAGGTATGGCTACACCTTC. Its translation is CASSASGTGRYGYTF.

This clonotype was found many times. The J gene is TRBJ1-4, the V gene TRBV12-3 or TRBV12-4; D not resolved. The germline V and J ends were trimmed by 2 bases and 11 bases, with 15 bases remaining between them. This CDR3 comprises 14 residues. For the CDR3, the DNA is TGTGCCAGCAGTTTACCCGGTTATAATGCTAAACTGTTTTTT. This translates into CASSLPGYNAKLFF.

Remarks on this clonotype: A much larger clone lies one base from this, so it may be a read error. The rearrangement links TRBV12-3 or TRBV12-4 to TRBJ1-1; perhaps TRBD1 as D (5 bases). The CDR3 has 15 amino acids. The CDR3 sequence: CAISLALLRGTEAFF. The CDR3 nucleotides are TGTGCCATCAGTTTAGCGCTATTACGGGGGACTGAAGCTTTCTTT.

The table lists this clonotype with many counts. This chain connects TRBV29-1 to TRBJ2-7; 10 nucleotides align to TRBD2. There are 15 residues in the CDR3. Germline loops: CDR1 SQVTM, CDR2 ANQGSEA. After removal of 4 bases from V and 0 bases from J, the junction contained 6 bases not matched to a gene. This CDR3 is CSVGRVAGGSYEQYV. The CDR3 coding sequence is TGCAGCGTTGGCCGGGTAGCGGGAGGCTCCTACGAGCAGTACGTC.